The rows below give T cell receptor beta chains drawn from one sample of a study of T cells after yellow fever vaccination. TCRdb fed the 5' RACE reads into MiXCR, producing one record per CDR3 protein. The profile shows hundreds of thousands of distinct CDR3 sequences, more than 9% of them singletons. Specimen: PBMCs, collected on the day of the yellow fever booster vaccination. These receptors were collected from a man aged 25-45 years who received the YFV17D yellow fever vaccine. CDR3s include the opening cysteine and the closing phenylalanine or tryptophan. Fields, in order: D gene, clone size, V gene, J gene, CDR3 protein, CDR3 DNA. The D gene is left open where the match is weak. Rows may omit the clone size; those that give it use once, few, many or a size class.

d_gene: TRBD2; abundance: -; v_gene: TRBV28; j_gene: TRBJ2-7; CDR3aa: CASSSQTSGYEQYF; CDR3nt: TGTGCCAGCAGTTCGCAAACTAGCGGGTACGAGCAGTACTTC
d_gene: -; abundance: -; v_gene: TRBV7-2; j_gene: TRBJ1-1; CDR3aa: CASSSGYVPGTEAFF; CDR3nt: TGTGCCAGCAGCTCAGGCTACGTCCCGGGGACTGAAGCTTTCTTT
d_gene: TRBD2; abundance: few; v_gene: TRBV5-1; j_gene: TRBJ2-1; CDR3aa: CASSLGPGLAENEQFF; CDR3nt: TGCGCCAGCAGCTTGGGGCCCGGACTAGCGGAGAATGAGCAGTTCTTC
d_gene: -; abundance: -; v_gene: TRBV6-2/TRBV6-3; j_gene: TRBJ2-7; CDR3aa: CASGELATYEQYF; CDR3nt: TGTGCCAGCGGAGAACTAGCCACCTACGAGCAGTACTTC
d_gene: TRBD2; abundance: few; v_gene: TRBV28; j_gene: TRBJ2-3; CDR3aa: CASSLFLSGLTSGIETDTQYF; CDR3nt: TGTGCCAGCAGTTTGTTTTTGTCTGGTCTGACTAGCGGGATTGAAACAGATACGCAGTATTTT
d_gene: TRBD2; abundance: few; v_gene: TRBV18; j_gene: TRBJ2-1; CDR3aa: CASSPPGLGVGNEQFF; CDR3nt: TGTGCCAGCTCACCACCTGGACTAGGGGTGGGCAATGAGCAGTTCTTC
d_gene: -; abundance: -; v_gene: TRBV3-1; j_gene: TRBJ2-2; CDR3aa: CASSQGSTSGELFF; CDR3nt: TGTGCCAGCAGCCAAGGATCGACCAGCGGGGAGCTGTTTTTT
d_gene: -; abundance: few; v_gene: TRBV3-1; j_gene: TRBJ2-3; CDR3aa: CASSPQPSGHTDTQYF; CDR3nt: TGTGCCAGCAGTCCCCAACCGTCGGGCCACACAGATACGCAGTATTTT
d_gene: -; abundance: -; v_gene: TRBV27; j_gene: TRBJ2-2; CDR3aa: CASSLNRVPGTGELFF; CDR3nt: TGTGCCAGCAGTCTAAACAGGGTACCAGGAACCGGGGAGCTGTTTTTT
d_gene: -; abundance: many; v_gene: TRBV5-1; j_gene: TRBJ2-1; CDR3aa: CASSSTRSSYNEQFF; CDR3nt: TGCGCCAGCAGCTCCACACGGAGCTCCTACAATGAGCAGTTCTTC
d_gene: TRBD1; abundance: few; v_gene: TRBV14; j_gene: TRBJ1-1; CDR3aa: CASSQSQGDTEAFF; CDR3nt: TGTGCCAGCAGCCAGTCGCAGGGGGACACTGAAGCTTTCTTT
d_gene: -; abundance: few; v_gene: TRBV2; j_gene: TRBJ2-3; CDR3aa: CASSPKPMKTDTQYF; CDR3nt: TGTGCCAGCAGTCCAAAACCCATGAAGACAGATACGCAGTATTTT
d_gene: -; abundance: -; v_gene: TRBV27; j_gene: TRBJ2-7; CDR3aa: CASSLSMAPATEQYF; CDR3nt: TGTGCCAGCAGTTTAAGCATGGCCCCTGCCACCGAGCAGTACTTC
d_gene: TRBD1; abundance: few; v_gene: TRBV7-2; j_gene: TRBJ2-7; CDR3aa: CASSFLDRMETYEQYF; CDR3nt: TGTGCCAGCAGCTTCCTGGACAGGATGGAGACCTACGAGCAGTACTTC
d_gene: -; abundance: many; v_gene: TRBV7-9; j_gene: TRBJ2-7; CDR3aa: CASTPGRIYEQYF; CDR3nt: TGTGCCAGCACCCCGGGACGGATTTACGAGCAGTACTTC
d_gene: -; abundance: -; v_gene: TRBV3-1; j_gene: TRBJ2-7; CDR3aa: CASSQAYYGPYEQYF; CDR3nt: TGTGCCAGCAGCCAGGCCTACTATGGGCCCTACGAGCAGTACTTC
d_gene: TRBD1; abundance: many; v_gene: TRBV28; j_gene: TRBJ1-5; CDR3aa: CASSFGQVLYSNQPQHF; CDR3nt: TGTGCCAGCAGTTTTGGACAGGTCCTCTATAGCAATCAGCCCCAGCATTTT
d_gene: TRBD2; abundance: -; v_gene: TRBV29-1; j_gene: TRBJ2-3; CDR3aa: CSAHTSGDQETQYF; CDR3nt: TGCAGCGCTCATACTAGCGGAGACCAGGAAACGCAGTATTTT
d_gene: TRBD1; abundance: -; v_gene: TRBV20-1; j_gene: TRBJ2-4; CDR3aa: CSALLGQGVTKNIQYF; CDR3nt: TGCAGTGCCCTACTGGGACAGGGAGTAACCAAAAACATTCAGTACTTC
d_gene: -; abundance: -; v_gene: TRBV13; j_gene: TRBJ2-5; CDR3aa: CASPQVEETQYF; CDR3nt: TGTGCCAGCCCTCAGGTAGAAGAGACCCAGTACTTC
d_gene: TRBD2; abundance: few; v_gene: TRBV6-5; j_gene: TRBJ2-1; CDR3aa: CASSYSGTRGSDEQFF; CDR3nt: TGTGCCAGCAGTTACTCGGGGACTAGGGGTAGCGATGAGCAGTTCTTC
d_gene: -; abundance: few; v_gene: TRBV21-1; j_gene: TRBJ2-1; CDR3aa: CASDRAPGLSYNEQFF; CDR3nt: TGTGCCAGCGATAGGGCCCCGGGTCTGTCCTACAATGAGCAGTTCTTC
d_gene: -; abundance: -; v_gene: TRBV11-3; j_gene: TRBJ2-1; CDR3aa: CASSKLALYNEQFF; CDR3nt: TGTGCCAGCAGCAAGCTAGCGCTATACAATGAGCAGTTCTTC
d_gene: TRBD1; abundance: -; v_gene: TRBV20-1; j_gene: TRBJ2-1; CDR3aa: CSAQGQERYYNEQFF; CDR3nt: TGCAGTGCCCAGGGACAGGAAAGGTACTACAATGAGCAGTTCTTC
d_gene: TRBD2; abundance: -; v_gene: TRBV20-1; j_gene: TRBJ2-1; CDR3aa: CSASLQLAEQFF; CDR3nt: TGCAGTGCTAGCCTCCAACTAGCGGAGCAGTTCTTC